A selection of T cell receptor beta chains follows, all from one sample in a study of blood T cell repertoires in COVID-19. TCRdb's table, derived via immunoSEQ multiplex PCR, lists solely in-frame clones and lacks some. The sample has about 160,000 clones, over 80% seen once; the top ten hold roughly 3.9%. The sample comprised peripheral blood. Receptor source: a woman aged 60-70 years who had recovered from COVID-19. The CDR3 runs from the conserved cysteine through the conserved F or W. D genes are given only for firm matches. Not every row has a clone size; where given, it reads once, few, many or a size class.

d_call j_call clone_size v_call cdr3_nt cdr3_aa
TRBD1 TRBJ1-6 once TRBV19 TGTGCCAGCCGCCCGGGACAGTATAATTCACCCCTCCACTTT CASRPGQYNSPLHF
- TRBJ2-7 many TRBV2 TGTGCCAGCAGCCTTATAGCAGGGTACGAGCAGTACTTC CASSLIAGYEQYF
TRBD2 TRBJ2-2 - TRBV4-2 TGTGCCAGCAGCCAAGAGGGGCTAGCGGGGGGACCCGGGGAGCTGTTTTTT CASSQEGLAGGPGELFF
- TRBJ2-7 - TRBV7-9 TGTGCCAGCAGCTCTAGGACAGACCCCTGGGAGCAGTACTTC CASSSRTDPWEQYF
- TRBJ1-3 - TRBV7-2 TGTGCCAGCAGCTTATTACTCGGAAACACCATATATTTT CASSLLLGNTIYF
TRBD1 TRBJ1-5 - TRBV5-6 TGTGCCAGCAGCCTTGGACAGGGGGGGACGCCCCAGCATTTT CASSLGQGGTPQHF
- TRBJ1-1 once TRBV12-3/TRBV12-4 TGTGCCAGCAGTTTGGAGTGGAGTGAAGCTTTCTTT CASSLEWSEAFF
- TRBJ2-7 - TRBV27 TGTGCCAGCAGTTTGTCACTAGTGGGGATTTACGAGCAGTACTTC CASSLSLVGIYEQYF
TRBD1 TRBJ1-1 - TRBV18 TGTGCCAGCTCTCCCCAGGGGGCGAACACTGAAGCTTTCTTT CASSPQGANTEAFF
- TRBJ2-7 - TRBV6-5 TGTGCCAGCAGTTACGTCAGGGGCGGGTACGAGCAGTACTTC CASSYVRGGYEQYF
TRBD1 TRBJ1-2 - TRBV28 TGTGCCAGCACGAAACCAGGGGGCTATGGCTACACCTTC CASTKPGGYGYTF
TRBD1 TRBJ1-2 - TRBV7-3 TGTGCCAGCAGCGAAGACAGGGGCGGTGGCTACACCTTC CASSEDRGGGYTF
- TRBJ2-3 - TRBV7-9 TGTGCCAGCAGCTTAAATACAGGGATGATTGCAGATACGCAGTATTTT CASSLNTGMIADTQYF
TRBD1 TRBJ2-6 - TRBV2 TGTGCCAGCAGGAAGACAGGGGGTGGTGGGGCCAACGTCCTGACTTTC CASRKTGGGGANVLTF
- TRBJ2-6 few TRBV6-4 TGTGCCAGCAGCCCCGGGTTCTCTGGGGCCAACGTCCTGACTTTC CASSPGFSGANVLTF
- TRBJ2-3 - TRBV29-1 TGCAGCCTCGGACGACTTGGAGGAGATACGCAGTATTTT CSLGRLGGDTQYF
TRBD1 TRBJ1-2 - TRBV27 TGTGCCAGCAGTTTCTCCCCCGGGACAGGGTATGGCTACACCTTC CASSFSPGTGYGYTF
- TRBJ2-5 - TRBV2 TGTGCCAGCAGATTCACTACCCAAGAGACCCAGTACTTC CASRFTTQETQYF
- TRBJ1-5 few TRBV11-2 TGTGCCAGCAGCTTAGATCCAGTCCAGCCCCAGCATTTT CASSLDPVQPQHF
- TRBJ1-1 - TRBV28 TGTGCCAGCATTGCGCCAGAGGACACTGAAGCTTTCTTT CASIAPEDTEAFF
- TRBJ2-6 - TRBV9 TGTGCCAGCACAACGACGGGTGGGGCCAACGTCCTGACTTTC CASTTTGGANVLTF
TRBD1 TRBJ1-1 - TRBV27 TGTGCCAGTCGCGACAGGGAGTACACTGAAGCTTTCTTT CASRDREYTEAFF
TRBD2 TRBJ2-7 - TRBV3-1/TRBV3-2 TGTGCCAGCAGCCTCGGACCCCTAGCGGGGGGATACGAGCAGTACTTC CASSLGPLAGGYEQYF
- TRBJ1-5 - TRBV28 TGTGCCAGCAGCCCCTCGTTTCGCAATCAGCCCCAGCATTTT CASSPSFRNQPQHF
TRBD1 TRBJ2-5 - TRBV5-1 TGCGCCAGCAGCTTGGGGACAGGGCTCGGGGAGACCCAGTACTTC CASSLGTGLGETQYF
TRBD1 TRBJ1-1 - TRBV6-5 TGTGCCAGCAGTTACCTGGGACAGGGAGCAAAAGCTTTCTTT CASSYLGQGAKAFF
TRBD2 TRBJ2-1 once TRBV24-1 TGTGCCACCAGTGACTTCCGGACTAGCGGGGGCCTGGAGCAGTTCTTC CATSDFRTSGGLEQFF
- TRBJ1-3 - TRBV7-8 TGTGCCAGCTCCCTTCGGGTATCGGGGGGGGGAAACACCATATATTTT CASSLRVSGGGNTIYF
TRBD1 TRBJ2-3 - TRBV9 TGTGCCAGCAGCGTGGGCAGGGGGTCCCCTAGCACAGATACGCAGTATTTT CASSVGRGSPSTDTQYF
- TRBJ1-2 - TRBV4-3 TGCGCCAGCAGCCAAGATCCCGCGGTCGTGAGGGGCTACACCTTC CASSQDPAVVRGYTF
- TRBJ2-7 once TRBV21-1 TGTGCCAGCAGATCCAGGGCCTCCTACGAGCAGTACTTC CASRSRASYEQYF